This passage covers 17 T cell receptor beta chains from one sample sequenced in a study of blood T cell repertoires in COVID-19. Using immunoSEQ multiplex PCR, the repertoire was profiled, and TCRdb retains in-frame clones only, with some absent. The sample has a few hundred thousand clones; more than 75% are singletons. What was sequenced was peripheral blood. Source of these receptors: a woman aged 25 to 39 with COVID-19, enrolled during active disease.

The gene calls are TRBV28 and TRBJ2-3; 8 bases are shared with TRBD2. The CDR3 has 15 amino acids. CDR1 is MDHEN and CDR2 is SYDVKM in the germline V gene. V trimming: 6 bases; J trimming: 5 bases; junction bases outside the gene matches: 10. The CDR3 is CASRGAGEGLDTQYF. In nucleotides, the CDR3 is TGTGCCAGCAGAGGAGCGGGAGAAGGTTTAGATACGCAGTATTTT.

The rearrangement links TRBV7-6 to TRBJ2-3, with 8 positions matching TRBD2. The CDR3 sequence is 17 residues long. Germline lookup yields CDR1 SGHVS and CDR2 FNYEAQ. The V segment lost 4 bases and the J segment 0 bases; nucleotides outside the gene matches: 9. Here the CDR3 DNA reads TGTGCCAGCAGCTACCCCTGGGGACTAGGAAGCACAGATACGCAGTATTTT. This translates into CASSYPWGLGSTDTQYF.

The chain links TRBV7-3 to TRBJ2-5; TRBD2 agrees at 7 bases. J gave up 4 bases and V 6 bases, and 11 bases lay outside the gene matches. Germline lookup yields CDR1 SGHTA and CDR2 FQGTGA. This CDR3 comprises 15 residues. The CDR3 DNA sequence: TGTGCCAGCAGGCGTGGCGGACTAGGCGGAGAGACCCAGTACTTC. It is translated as CASRRGGLGGETQYF.

The CDR3 sequence: CASSFEGGTDTQYF. CDR3 bases: TGCGCCAGCAGCTTCGAGGGTGGCACAGATACGCAGTATTTT. The chain couples TRBV5-1 to TRBJ2-3; perhaps TRBD2 as D (5 bases). This CDR3 contains 14 residues. CDR1 and CDR2 (germline): SGHRS, YFSETQ. The V end was cut by 2 bases, the J end by 1 base, with 8 bases between.

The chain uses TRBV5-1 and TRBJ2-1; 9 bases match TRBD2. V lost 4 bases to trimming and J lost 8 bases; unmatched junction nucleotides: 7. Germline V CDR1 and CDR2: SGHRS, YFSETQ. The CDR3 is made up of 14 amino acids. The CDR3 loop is CASSTGTSSDEQFF. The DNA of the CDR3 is TGCGCCAGCAGCACCGGGACTAGCAGTGATGAGCAGTTCTTC.

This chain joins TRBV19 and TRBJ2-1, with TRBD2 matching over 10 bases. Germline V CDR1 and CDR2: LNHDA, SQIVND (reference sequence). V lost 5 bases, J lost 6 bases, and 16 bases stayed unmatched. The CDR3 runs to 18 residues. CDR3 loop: CASSFCPLAGDDCNEQFF. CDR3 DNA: TGTGCCAGTAGTTTTTGTCCCCTAGCGGGAGACGACTGCAATGAGCAGTTCTTC. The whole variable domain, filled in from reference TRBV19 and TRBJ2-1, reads DGGITQSPKYLFRKEGQNVTLSCEQNLNHDAMYWYRQDPGQGLRLIYYSQIVNDFQKGDIAEGYSVSREKKESFPLTVTSAQKNPTAFYLCASSFCPLAGDDCNEQFFGPGTRLTVL.

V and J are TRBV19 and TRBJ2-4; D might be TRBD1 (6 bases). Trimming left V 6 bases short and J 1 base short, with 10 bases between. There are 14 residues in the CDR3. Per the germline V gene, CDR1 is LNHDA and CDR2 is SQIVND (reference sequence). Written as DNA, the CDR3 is TGTGCCAGTAGCAGACAGGCGGCCAAAAACATTCAGTACTTC. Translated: CASSRQAAKNIQYF.

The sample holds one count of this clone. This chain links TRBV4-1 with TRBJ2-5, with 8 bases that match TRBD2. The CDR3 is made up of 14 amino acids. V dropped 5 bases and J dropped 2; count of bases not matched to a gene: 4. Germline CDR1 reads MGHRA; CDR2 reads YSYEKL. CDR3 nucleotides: TGCGCCAGCAGCGGCAGCGGGAGACAAGAGACCCAGTACTTC. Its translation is CASSGSGRQETQYF.

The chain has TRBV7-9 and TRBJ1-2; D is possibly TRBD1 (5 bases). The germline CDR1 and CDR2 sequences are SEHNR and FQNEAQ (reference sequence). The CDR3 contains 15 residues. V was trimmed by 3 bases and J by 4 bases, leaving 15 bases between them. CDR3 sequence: CASSLGAPRAYGYTF. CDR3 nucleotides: TGTGCCAGCAGCTTGGGTGCCCCCAGGGCCTATGGCTACACCTTC.

The CDR3: CAISGTSEPQETQYF. DNA for the CDR3: TGTGCCATCAGTGGGACTAGCGAGCCCCAAGAGACCCAGTACTTC. The chain is built from TRBV10-3 and TRBJ2-5; TRBD2 agrees at 9 bases. Unmatched junction bases numbered 4, after V lost 4 bases and J lost 1 base. Germline CDR1 ENHRY, CDR2 SYGVKD. CDR3 size: 15 residues.

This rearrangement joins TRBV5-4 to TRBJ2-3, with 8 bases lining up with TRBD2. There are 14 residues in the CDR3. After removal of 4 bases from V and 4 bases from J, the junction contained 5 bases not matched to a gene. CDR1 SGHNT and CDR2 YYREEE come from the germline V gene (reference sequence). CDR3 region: CASSLGLDSDTQYF. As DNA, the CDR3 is TGTGCCAGCAGCCTGGGACTAGACTCAGATACGCAGTATTTT.

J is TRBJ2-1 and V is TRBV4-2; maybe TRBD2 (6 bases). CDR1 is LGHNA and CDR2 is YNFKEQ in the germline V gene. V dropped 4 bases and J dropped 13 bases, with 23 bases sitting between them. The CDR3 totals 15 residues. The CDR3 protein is CASSPTPTSSEGQFF. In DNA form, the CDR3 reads TGTGCCAGCAGCCCTACACCCACTAGCTCGGAAGGACAGTTCTTC.

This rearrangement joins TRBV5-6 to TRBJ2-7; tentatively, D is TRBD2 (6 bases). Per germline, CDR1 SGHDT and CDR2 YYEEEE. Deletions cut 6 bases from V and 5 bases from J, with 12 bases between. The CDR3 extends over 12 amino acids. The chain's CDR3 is CASTRGVNEQYF. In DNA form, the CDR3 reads TGTGCCAGCACCCGCGGGGTAAACGAGCAGTACTTC. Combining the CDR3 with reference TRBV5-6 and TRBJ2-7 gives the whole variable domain DAGVTQSPTHLIKTRGQQVTLRCSPKSGHDTVSWYQQALGQGPQFIFQYYEEEERQRGNFPDRFSGHQFPNYSSELNVNALLLGDSALYLCASTRGVNEQYFGPGTRLTVT.

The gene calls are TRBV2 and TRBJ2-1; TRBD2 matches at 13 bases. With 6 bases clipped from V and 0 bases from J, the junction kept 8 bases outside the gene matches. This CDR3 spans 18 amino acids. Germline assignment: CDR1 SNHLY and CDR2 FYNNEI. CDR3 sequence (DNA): TGTGCCAGCAGCACAGAGACTAGCGGGAGGCCCTCCTACAATGAGCAGTTCTTC. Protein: CASSTETSGRPSYNEQFF. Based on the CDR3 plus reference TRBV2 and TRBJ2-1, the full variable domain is EPEVTQTPSHQVTQMGQEVILRCVPISNHLYFYWYRQILGQKVEFLVSFYNNEISEKSEIFDDQFSVERPDGSNFTLKIRSTKLEDSAMYFCASSTETSGRPSYNEQFFGPGTRLTVL.

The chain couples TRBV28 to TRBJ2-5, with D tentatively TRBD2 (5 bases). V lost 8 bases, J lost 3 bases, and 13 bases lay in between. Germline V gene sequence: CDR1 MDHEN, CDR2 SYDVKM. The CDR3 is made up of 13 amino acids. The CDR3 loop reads CASGRSDKETQYF. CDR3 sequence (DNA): TGTGCCAGCGGCCGTAGCGATAAAGAGACCCAGTACTTC.

The CDR3 nucleotides are TGTGCCAGCTCAAACCAGGGTACAGGTCAGCCCCAGCATTTT. This sequence encodes CASSNQGTGQPQHF. This chain joins TRBV19 and TRBJ1-5, with D perhaps TRBD1 (5 bases). This CDR3 is 14 amino acids long. V was cut by 9 bases and J by 6 bases, with 18 bases left in between. Germline-derived CDR1 and CDR2 are LNHDA and SQIVND (reference sequence).

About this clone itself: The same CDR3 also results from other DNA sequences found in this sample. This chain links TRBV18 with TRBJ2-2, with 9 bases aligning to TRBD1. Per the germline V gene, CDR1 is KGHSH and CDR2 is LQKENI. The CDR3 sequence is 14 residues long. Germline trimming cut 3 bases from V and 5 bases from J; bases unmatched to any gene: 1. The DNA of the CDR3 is TGTGCCAGCTCACCGGGACAGGGTACCGGGGAGCTGTTTTTT. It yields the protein CASSPGQGTGELFF.